Each of the 16 T cell receptor beta chains below was sequenced from the same sample in a study of early T cells in non-severe SARS-CoV-2 infection. One entry per CDR3 protein results from TCRdb running MiXCR on the 5' RACE reads. This table holds 20,000 to 25,000 distinct CDR3 sequences, around 4% found once. The source material was whole blood. These TCRs come from an adult who was a healthcare worker with PCR-confirmed SARS-CoV-2 infection or an uninfected control (not recorded which).

This clonotype was counted ten times or more. The genes are TRBV20-1 and TRBJ2-5; D is perhaps TRBD2 (5 bases). Germline CDR1 DFQATT, CDR2 SNEGSKA (reference sequence). The CDR3 loop spans 14 amino acids. Between the trimmed V and J ends, which lost 2 bases and 5 bases, there was a span of 15 bases. The CDR3 spells CSARPWARGETQYF. As DNA, the CDR3 is TGCAGTGCTAGACCCTGGGCGCGCGGGGAGACCCAGTACTTC.

In this sample, this clonotype turned up many times. This sequence joins TRBV28 and TRBJ2-3; TRBD1 aligns across 9 bases. The CDR3 contains 14 residues. Germline V gene data show CDR1 as MDHEN and CDR2 as SYDVKM. The V segment lost 4 bases and the J segment 7 bases; nucleotides outside the gene matches: 6. The CDR3 spells CASSSPGQGNTQYF. In nucleotides, the CDR3 is TGTGCCAGCAGTTCGCCGGGACAGGGTAATACGCAGTATTTT.

The chain uses TRBV28 and TRBJ2-7; no reliable D call. Deletions cut 3 bases from V and 7 bases from J, with 4 bases between. CDR3 length: 10 residues. CDR1 MDHEN and CDR2 SYDVKM come from the germline V gene. CDR3 amino acids: CASSFREQYF. CDR3 bases: TGTGCCAGCAGTTTTCGGGAGCAGTACTTC.

At least ten counts were recorded for this clonotype. The CDR3 spells CASSQDGTSVLSGEQFF. CDR3 nucleotide sequence: TGTGCCAGCAGCCAAGATGGGACTAGCGTTCTATCCGGTGAGCAGTTCTTC. The chain employs TRBV3-1 and TRBJ2-1; 10 bases match TRBD2. The CDR3 is made up of 17 amino acids. Germline V gene sequence: CDR1 LGHDT, CDR2 YNNKEL (reference sequence). V shed 0 bases and J 9 bases; nucleotides not matched to a gene: 11.

The chain has TRBV7-2 and TRBJ1-2; tentatively, D is TRBD1 (5 bases). The V and J ends lost 5 bases and 8 bases respectively, with 21 bases between them. The germline CDR1 and CDR2 sequences are SGHTA and FQGNSA. This CDR3 has 15 amino acids. The CDR3 nucleotides are TGTGCCAGCAGCGTAGTCCCCGGCGGGGCTCAGGGCTACACCTTC. Protein product: CASSVVPGGAQGYTF.

This clonotype was counted at least ten times. The chain recombines TRBV28 with TRBJ2-5; 8 nucleotides align to TRBD2. Losses at the gene ends were 2 bases for V and 5 bases for J; bases not matched to a gene: 7. Germline CDR1 MDHEN, CDR2 SYDVKM. This CDR3 contains 15 residues. The DNA of the CDR3 is TGTGCCAGCAGTTTACCAGCGGGAGTTGACGAGACCCAGTACTTC. Its translation is CASSLPAGVDETQYF. The full variable domain, rest sourced from reference TRBV28 and TRBJ2-5, is DVKVTQSSRYLVKRTGEKVFLECVQDMDHENMFWYRQDPGLGLRLIYFSYDVKMKEKGDIPEGYSVSREKKERFSLILESASTNQTSMYLCASSLPAGVDETQYFGPGTRLLVL.

This clonotype appeared many times. V and J are TRBV5-1 and TRBJ2-3; D possibly uses TRBD1 or TRBD2 (6 bases each). The V gene's germline CDR1 is SGHRS and CDR2 YFSETQ. The CDR3 runs 16 residues. V lost 1 base to trimming and J lost 2 bases, with 14 bases between them. For the CDR3, the DNA is TGCGCCAGCAGCTTGATTTTCTCGGGGGCCACAGATACGCAGTATTTT. Translating it yields CASSLIFSGATDTQYF. Together with reference TRBV5-1 and TRBJ2-3, the CDR3 gives the full variable domain: KAGVTQTPRYLIKTRGQQVTLSCSPISGHRSVSWYQQTPGQGLQFLFEYFSETQRNKGNFPGRFSGRQFSNSRSEMNVSTLELGDSALYLCASSLIFSGATDTQYFGPGTRLTVL.

This clonotype has only a few counts. The chain employs TRBV30 and TRBJ2-1; 9 bases line up with TRBD2. The J segment lost 6 bases and the V segment lost 4 bases, leaving 7 bases of the junction unmatched. The CDR3 sequence is 14 residues long. Germline CDR1 is GTSNPN and CDR2 is SVGIG (reference sequence). The CDR3: CAWTSGMSSNEQFF. CDR3 nucleotide sequence: TGTGCCTGGACTAGCGGGATGTCGTCCAATGAGCAGTTCTTC.

The rearrangement links TRBV29-1 to TRBJ1-4; TRBD1 agrees at 7 bases. The CDR3 loop spans 13 amino acids. The germline CDR1 and CDR2 sequences are SQVTM and ANQGSEA. V lost 7 bases, J lost 7 bases, and 9 bases stayed unmatched. The CDR3 nucleotides read TGCAGCGGGGGACAGACTAGAGGTGAAAAACTGTTTTTT. Translating it yields CSGGQTRGEKLFF.

CDR3 nucleotide sequence: TGTGCCAGCTCACCGGGGCCAGGGTATAGCAATCAGCCCCAGCATTTT. Translation gives CASSPGPGYSNQPQHF. The V and J genes are TRBV18 and TRBJ1-5; D may be TRBD1 (5 bases). V lost 3 bases and J 0 bases, leaving 12 bases between the germline ends. The length of the CDR3 is 16 residues. Germline CDR1 and CDR2: KGHSH and LQKENI.

This clonotype came up many times. The J gene is TRBJ2-7, the V gene TRBV28; D possibly corresponds to TRBD1 (5 bases). The CDR3 runs 11 residues. Germline values: CDR1 MDHEN, CDR2 SYDVKM. V shed 8 bases and J shed 0 bases, with 5 bases lying between them. The CDR3 sequence: CASGHSYEQYF. For the CDR3, the DNA is TGTGCCAGCGGACACTCCTACGAGCAGTACTTC.

By its share, this clonotype is medium-sized. The chain uses TRBV20-1 and TRBJ2-1; D gene ambiguous. Germline-derived CDR1 and CDR2 are DFQATT and SNEGSKA (reference sequence). There are 12 residues in the CDR3. Trimming removed 2 bases from V and 7 bases from J, with 9 bases in between. The CDR3: CSARLSRNEQFF. The CDR3 DNA sequence: TGCAGTGCTAGACTAAGCAGGAATGAGCAGTTCTTC.

This clonotype was counted many times. The V and J genes are TRBV7-2 and TRBJ2-2, with 7 bases fitting TRBD2. The V and J ends lost 5 bases and 3 bases, in that order; junction bases with no gene match: 6. There are 15 residues in the CDR3. The V gene's germline CDR1 is SGHTA and CDR2 FQGNSA. The CDR3 bases are TGTGCCAGCAGCCATATCCGGGGGGACACCGGGGAGCTGTTTTTT. Translated, it gives CASSHIRGDTGELFF.

In its sample, this clonotype was seen many times. CDR3 sequence (DNA): TGTGCCAGCAGCCCCAGGGTAACTAATGAGCAGTTCTTC. Translating gives CASSPRVTNEQFF. The chain couples TRBV7-2 to TRBJ2-1; D perhaps matches TRBD1 (5 bases). V was pared by 5 bases and J by 7 bases, with 12 bases between. Germline lookup yields CDR1 SGHTA and CDR2 FQGNSA. This CDR3 spans 13 amino acids.

This clonotype was recorded at least ten times. The chain is built from TRBV20-1 and TRBJ2-7, with 7 nucleotides matching TRBD1. The CDR3 spans 12 residues. Germline V CDR1 and CDR2: DFQATT, SNEGSKA (reference sequence). Written as DNA, the CDR3 is TGCAGGATGGGCGGACAGGCCCACGAGCAGTACTTC. Its translation is CRMGGQAHEQYF.

This clonotype was counted many times. The gene calls are TRBV7-2 and TRBJ2-7, with no clear D. V lost 0 bases and J 7 bases, leaving 4 bases between the germline ends. This CDR3 has 11 residues. Germline CDR1 and CDR2: SGHTA and FQGNSA. The CDR3 nucleotides are TGTGCCAGCAGCTTAGCGGGAGAGCAGTACTTC. Amino acids: CASSLAGEQYF.